The T cell receptor beta chain under discussion was sequenced for a study of blood T cell repertoires in COVID-19. Study background: The United States, Italy and Spain provided the acute and convalescent COVID-19 samples. Sources were T cells, B-cell-depleted T cells, or PBMCs; the material itself was cDNA or gDNA.

Per the study methods: Reference gene primer amplification gave estimated nucleated cell counts. Some clones are missing from TCRdb's copy, which holds only in-frame ones; the method was immunoSEQ multiplex PCR. V, J and clone size are those of that table, while D and trimming were read from the DNA. The table has 120,000 or so clones, about 74% seen once. The ends were cut back, 4 bases at V and 3 bases at J, with 16 bases in the middle. This CDR3 has 15 residues. Germline loops: CDR1 WSHSY, CDR2 SAAADI. The chain has TRBV10-2 and TRBJ2-7; possibly TRBD2 for D (7 bases). The sample taken for sequencing was peripheral blood. The source is a human donor in a cohort sampled during active COVID-19. CDR3 loop: CASSGEGGLNYEQYF. The CDR3 coding sequence is TGCGCCAGCAGTGGGGAGGGGGGGCTCAACTACGAGCAGTACTTC.